This T cell receptor (beta chain) was sequenced for a study of blood T cell repertoires in COVID-19. At the level of the study: Both acute and convalescent COVID-19 samples were obtained from the United States, Italy and Spain. The analysed material was cDNA or gDNA that came from T cells, B-cell-depleted T cells, or PBMCs.

A Seattle source enrolled patients during active infection and followed them longitudinally. This CDR3 has 15 residues. With 6 bases clipped from V and 6 bases from J, the junction kept 8 bases outside the gene matches. Germline-derived CDR1 and CDR2 are MNHEY and SMNVEV (reference sequence). Original processing methods: Estimation of nucleated cell counts relied on the amplification of reference gene primers. Measured with immunoSEQ multiplex PCR; TCRdb has only the in-frame clones, and not every one. The V and J calls and clone size come from that table; D and trimming were worked out from the DNA. The table records some 180,000 clones, roughly 80% of them present only once.

The chain couples TRBV27 to TRBJ2-1; 10 bases match TRBD2. The TCR comes from a woman at least 80 years old with COVID-19, enrolled during active disease. Sequencing was carried out using peripheral blood. The CDR3 protein is CASSTPAGGINEQFF. The DNA for the CDR3 is TGTGCCAGCAGCACCCCAGCGGGAGGGATCAATGAGCAGTTCTTC.